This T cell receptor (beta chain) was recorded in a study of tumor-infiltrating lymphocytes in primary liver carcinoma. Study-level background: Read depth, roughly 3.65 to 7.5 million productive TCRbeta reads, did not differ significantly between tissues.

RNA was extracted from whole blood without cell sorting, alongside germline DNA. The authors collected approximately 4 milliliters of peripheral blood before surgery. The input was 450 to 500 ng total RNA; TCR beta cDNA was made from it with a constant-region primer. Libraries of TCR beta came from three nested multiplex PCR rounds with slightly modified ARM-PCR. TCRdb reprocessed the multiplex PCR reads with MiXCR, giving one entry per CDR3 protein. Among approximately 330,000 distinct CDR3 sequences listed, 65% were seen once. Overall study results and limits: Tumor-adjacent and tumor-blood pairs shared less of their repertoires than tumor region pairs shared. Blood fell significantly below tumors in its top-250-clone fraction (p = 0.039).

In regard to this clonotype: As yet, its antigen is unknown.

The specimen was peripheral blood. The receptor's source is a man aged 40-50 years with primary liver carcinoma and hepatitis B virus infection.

Here the CDR3 reads CASSQSRRLDEQYF. The DNA for the CDR3 is TGCGCCAGCAGCCAATCGCGCAGGTTGGACGAGCAGTACTTC. This sequence joins TRBV4-1 and TRBJ2-7; D gene unclear. Germline V gives CDR1 MGHRA, CDR2 YSYEKL. This CDR3 is 14 amino acids long. The V end lost 2 bases, the J end lost 5 bases, and 13 bases lay between the germline ends.